This TCR beta chain was recorded in a study of blood T cells in healthy people across ages (dated by TCRdb to about 2015). With respect to the entire study: In model experiments, roughly one uniquely barcoded TCR beta cDNA molecule per two T cells was captured by template switching. Age-related changes in TCR beta repertoire diversity were measured in the study by deep sequencing normalized with unique cDNA molecular identifiers. Donors were grouped into four age groups: young (average roughly 17 years), middle-aged (about 38), aged (around 62) and long-lived (just over 80). Donors of different ages were randomly distributed across sequencing lanes to avoid experimental bias. For two donors (one aged 18 to 30 and one aged 80 or older), the study analyzed two additional independent replicas of 1 million unique cDNA reads from the same blood draw.

Receptor libraries were prepared by 5' RACE. TCRdb names Illumina HiSeq 2500 as the instrument used. The second PCR ran for about 6 to 11 cycles and used a J-beta primer mix along with a sample-barcoded 5' primer. Each TCR beta cDNA molecule received a unique molecular identifier from a template-switch 5' adaptor carrying 12 random nucleotides. At least 2.5 million CDR3-containing paired-end reads were obtained from each sample. All of the RNA was converted into first-strand cDNA using the Mint cDNA synthesis kit, with a TRBC-specific oligonucleotide serving as the primer. Following uracil-DNA glycosylase treatment, all cDNA underwent a first 18-cycle PCR with the universal primers M1SS and BC2_uni_R. The source study handled its data this way. Normalization of each sample was performed by random selection of 1 million high-quality reads, each carrying a distinct molecular identifier. Reads sharing molecular identifiers were discarded rather than binned into consensus sequences. MiTCR, with a Q25 quality threshold and the strictest error-elimination algorithm, was used for CDR3 identification, clonotype clustering and error correction. A nonparametric unseen species model with Euler transformation was used to estimate lower-bound total TCR beta diversity. TCRdb applied fastp at Q25 and MiXCR to the public reads, then kept only in-frame beta chains. Every entry covers one CDR3 protein and lists the most common genes and DNA from its rows. Clone size and V and J calls follow TCRdb, not the original study. The sample table contains approximately 800,000 distinct CDR3 sequences; only one count was recorded for roughly three fifths of them. The ten largest clones represent around 25% of the sample.

Donors were approximately 42 systemically healthy Caucasian individuals from Russia aged roughly 6 to 90 years. Ten milliliters of peripheral blood were drawn from each donor into EDTA-treated Vacutainer tubes. Ficoll-Paque density-gradient centrifugation was used to isolate PBMCs, with at least 6.5 million per sample. Total RNA, at least 6 micrograms per sample, was extracted from PBMCs with Trizol reagent. The percentages of naive CD45RAhigh/CD27high T cells were determined by flow cytometry on a PBMC aliquot from every donor. What the research found in general, with its limitations: Total diversity estimates from one million sequenced T cells were considered lower bounds and underestimates. Observed TCR beta diversity per million T cells fell roughly linearly with age, and a significant reduction was already apparent by age around 44. Because profiling used bulk unsorted PBMCs, naive and antigen-experienced compartments could not be compared conclusively. The percentage of naive T cells measured by flow cytometry correlated strongly with observed TCR beta diversity. Compared with the aged group, the long-lived group had more naive CD4+ T cells, fewer expanded clones and increased TCR diversity, a pattern suggesting age selection. Because donor CMV infection status was unknown, age-related changes in expanded clonotypes were potentially confounded.

Per the germline V gene (reference sequence), SEHNR is the CDR1 and FQNEAQ is the CDR2. V was cut back by 5 bases and J by 3 bases, leaving a gap of 11 bases between them. The CDR3 starts with the cysteine, ends with the phenylalanine, and has 13 residues. The only DNA kept is the CDR3, 39 bases in frame from the first base. This clonotype was seen at least ten times. The antigen it recognizes is unknown. Per-base qualities were not stored, and no clone one base away is much larger. Recombination connected TRBV7-9 to TRBJ2-7; the D segment cannot be called with confidence. The origin of this receptor is a man between 40 and 49 years old in good health. Sequencing was performed on blood. At the DNA level, the sequence is TGTGCCAGCAGCGACACTCCAAGCTACGAGCAGTACTTC. This gives the protein CASSDTPSYEQYF.